Listed below are T cell receptor beta chains from one sample, sequenced in a study of blood T cell repertoires in COVID-19. Data came from immunoSEQ multiplex PCR; TCRdb stores just in-frame clones and leaves some out. The sample lists more than 130,000 clones; approximately 80% were seen once. The source material was peripheral blood. Every receptor here comes from a human donor in a cohort sampled during active COVID-19. Each CDR3 is given with its conserved first and last residue. D genes are given only for firm matches. The size of a clone is reported for some rows only, either as once, few or many, or as a class for expanded clones.

v_gene,j_gene,d_gene,abundance,CDR3nt,CDR3aa
TRBV10-3,TRBJ1-6,.,once,TGTGCCGTAGGGAGGAGCTCCTATAATTCACCCCTCCACTTT,CAVGRSSYNSPLHF
TRBV29-1,TRBJ1-2,TRBD1,.,TGCAGCGTGGACCCACAGGGGAACTATGGCTACACCTTC,CSVDPQGNYGYTF
TRBV5-4,TRBJ2-1,.,.,TGTGCCAGCAGCTTACCTAGCCTCCATGAGCAGTTCTTC,CASSLPSLHEQFF
TRBV5-1,TRBJ2-1,TRBD2,.,TGCGCCAGCAGCTTGCAAGCGGGGAGCTCCTACAATGAGCAGTTCTTC,CASSLQAGSSYNEQFF
TRBV19,TRBJ2-7,TRBD1,.,TGTGCCAGTAGTACCTTGTCCCCGGGGACAGGTGGCCACGAGCAGTACTTC,CASSTLSPGTGGHEQYF
TRBV4-1,TRBJ1-2,TRBD1,.,TGCGCCAGCAGCCAAGAAATTACAGGGGCTGGCTACACCTTC,CASSQEITGAGYTF
TRBV6-4,TRBJ2-3,.,.,TGTGCCAGCAGGGAGGGTCTGGGGACAGATACGCAGTATTTT,CASREGLGTDTQYF
TRBV24-1,TRBJ1-2,.,.,TGTGCCACCAGTCAGGGGAACTATGGCTACACCTTC,CATSQGNYGYTF
TRBV24-1,TRBJ2-1,.,once,TGTGCCACCAGTGACTCGCGGGGGCTCTCCTACAATGAGCAGTTCTTC,CATSDSRGLSYNEQFF
TRBV12-3/TRBV12-4,TRBJ2-4,.,.,TGTGCCAGCAGTATTGGGTCTCTGGAGGTTCAGTACTTC,CASSIGSLEVQYF
TRBV10-1,TRBJ2-7,TRBD1,.,TGCGCCAGCAGTCGGGAGGACAGGGGAGAAAGGGACGAGCAGTACTTC,CASSREDRGERDEQYF
TRBV7-2,TRBJ1-2,TRBD1,.,TGTGCCAGCAGCTTAGGGGGACAGCCTGGATATGGCTACACCTTC,CASSLGGQPGYGYTF
TRBV21-1,TRBJ2-5,.,few,TGTGCCAGCAGCAAATTTGGTGACGGCAGGGAGACCCAGTACTTC,CASSKFGDGRETQYF
TRBV6-1,TRBJ1-5,.,.,TGTGCCAGCAGTGATGTTACAGGGAGCAATCAGCCCCAGCATTTT,CASSDVTGSNQPQHF
TRBV28,TRBJ2-6,TRBD2,.,TGTGCCAGCAGTTGGATTCCGGGACTAGGGGCTGGGGCCAACGTCCTGACTTTC,CASSWIPGLGAGANVLTF